The T cell receptor beta chain under discussion was sequenced for a study of T cell responses to AZD1222 COVID-19 vaccine. Concerning this clone itself: Antigen specificity is unknown.

Germline CDR1 is SGHTA and CDR2 is FQGNSA. V lost 5 bases to trimming and J lost 2 bases, with 10 bases between them. CDR3 length equals 14 residues. Some clones are missing from TCRdb's copy, which holds only in-frame ones; the method was immunoSEQ multiplex PCR. The profile shows approximately 73,000 clones, roughly 85% of them singletons. Study-level findings and limits: Targeting of unmutated variant regions was reportedly seen in nearly half of spike-specific TCRs.

The specimen comprised peripheral blood, sampled on day 0 of AZD1222 vaccination. The chain links TRBV7-2 to TRBJ1-5; tentatively, D is TRBD1 (6 bases). This receptor was obtained from an adult in good health. CDR3 in amino acids: CASSIRQGNQPQHF. CDR3 coding DNA: TGTGCCAGCAGCATCCGACAGGGCAATCAGCCCCAGCATTTT.